The clone carrying this T cell receptor beta chain appeared a few times. The target antigen is unknown. The sample belongs to a study of naive and memory T cell subsets. Regarding the study as a whole: This RNA-based method may be sensitive to activation-related transcript changes.

In germline, CDR1 is LGHDT, CDR2 YNNKEL (reference sequence). Trimming at V came to 1 base and at J to 5 bases, leaving 8 bases not matched to a gene. CDR3 length: 17 amino acids. An oligonucleotide containing a UMI was ligated to the 3' end of TCR cDNA. Whole blood, 2 to 2.5 ml, came from adult healthy volunteers. Cells were not sorted; total RNA input targeted roughly 1 to 1000 ng. Amplification of ligated cDNA took four PCR rounds with SP2 and nested alpha and beta constant primers. Blood and skin TCR RNA was reverse transcribed with alpha and beta constant primers. TCRdb re-called the 5' RACE reads with MiXCR, one entry per CDR3 protein. The repertoire has some 60,000 distinct CDR3 sequences, approximately 8% of them found once; the top ten carry about 19%.

The J gene is TRBJ1-5, the V gene TRBV3-1; 10 bases agree with TRBD1. This clonotype originated in a female donor in good health. CDR3 DNA sequence: TGTGCCAGCAGCCAAGGCGACAGGGGGCGATTTGATCAGCCCCAGCATTTT. Its translation: CASSQGDRGRFDQPQHF.